The clone carrying this TCR beta chain showed up just a few times. The data were obtained in a study of blood T cell repertoires in COVID-19. Study-level background: The United States, Italy and Spain were the sources of the acute and convalescent COVID-19 samples. The analysed material was cDNA or gDNA that came from T cells, B-cell-depleted T cells, or PBMCs.

The V end was cut by 0 bases, the J end by 6 bases, with 7 bases between. The CDR3 runs 13 residues. The germline gives CDR1 SGHRS, CDR2 YFSETQ. Original methodology: From reference gene primer amplification, estimates of nucleated cell counts were derived. Assay used: immunoSEQ multiplex PCR; TCRdb lists only in-frame clones, some missing. The V and J calls and clone size come from that table; D and trimming were worked out from the DNA. In the table there are about 250,000 clones, approximately 84% of which are singletons. The sample comprised peripheral blood. The V call is TRBV5-1, the J call TRBJ2-1, with D hard to call. This TCR was recovered from a man in his fifties with acute or convalescent COVID-19. The CDR3 region is CASSLAYFNEQFF. The CDR3 nucleotides read TGCGCCAGCAGCTTGGCCTATTTCAATGAGCAGTTCTTC.